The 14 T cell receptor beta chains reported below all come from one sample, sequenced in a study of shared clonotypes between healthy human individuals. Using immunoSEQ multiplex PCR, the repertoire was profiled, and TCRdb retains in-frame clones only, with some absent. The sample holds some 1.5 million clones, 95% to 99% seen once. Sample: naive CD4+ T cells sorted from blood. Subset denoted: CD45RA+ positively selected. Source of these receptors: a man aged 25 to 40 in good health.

The CDR3 DNA is TGTGCCAGCAGTTTCCGGCTAGCGGGAGACCACAATGAGCAGTTCTTC. Translation gives CASSFRLAGDHNEQFF. The J gene is TRBJ2-1, the V gene TRBV28; 10 bases fit TRBD2. The junction had 7 bases not matched to a gene; V was cut back by 3 bases and J by 5 bases. The CDR3 is 16 amino acids. Germline CDR1 MDHEN, CDR2 SYDVKM.

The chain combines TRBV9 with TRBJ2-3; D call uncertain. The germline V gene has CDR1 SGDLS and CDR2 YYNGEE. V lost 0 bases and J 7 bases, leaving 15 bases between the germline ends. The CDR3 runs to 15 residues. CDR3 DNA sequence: TGTGCCAGCAGCGTAGCGGCAGCCCAAGCATATACGCAGTATTTT. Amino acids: CASSVAAAQAYTQYF.

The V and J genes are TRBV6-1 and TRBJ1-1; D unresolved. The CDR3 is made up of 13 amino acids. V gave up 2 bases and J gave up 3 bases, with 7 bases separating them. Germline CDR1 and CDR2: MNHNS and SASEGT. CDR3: CASSEIYDTEAFF. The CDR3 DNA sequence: TGTGCCAGCAGTGAAATATATGACACTGAAGCTTTCTTT.

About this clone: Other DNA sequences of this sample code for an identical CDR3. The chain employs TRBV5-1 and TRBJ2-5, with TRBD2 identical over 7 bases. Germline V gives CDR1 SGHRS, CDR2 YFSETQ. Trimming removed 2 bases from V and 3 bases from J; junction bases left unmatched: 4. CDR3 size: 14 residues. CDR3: CASSFGSGKETQYF. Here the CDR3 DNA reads TGCGCCAGCAGCTTCGGGAGCGGGAAAGAGACCCAGTACTTC.

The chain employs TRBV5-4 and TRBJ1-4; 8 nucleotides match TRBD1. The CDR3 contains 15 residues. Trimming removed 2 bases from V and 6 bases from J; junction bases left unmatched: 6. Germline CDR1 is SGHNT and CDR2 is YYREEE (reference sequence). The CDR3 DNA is TGTGCCAGCAGCTTTCGCTCAGGGGGCGATGAAAAACTGTTTTTT. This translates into CASSFRSGGDEKLFF.

The CDR3 protein is CASSLDGFTDTQYF. The CDR3 region has the DNA TGTGCCAGCAGCTTAGATGGCTTCACAGATACGCAGTATTTT. The chain employs TRBV7-9 and TRBJ2-3, with D unclear. Trimming removed 1 base at V and 2 bases at J, with 7 bases between. There are 14 residues in the CDR3. Germline loops: CDR1 SEHNR, CDR2 FQNEAQ (reference sequence). Complete variable domain (other parts from reference TRBV7-9 and TRBJ2-3): DTGVSQNPRHKITKRGQNVTFRCDPISEHNRLYWYRQTLGQGPEFLTYFQNEAQLEKSRLLSDRFSAERPKGSFSTLEIQRTEQGDSAMYLCASSLDGFTDTQYFGPGTRLTVL.

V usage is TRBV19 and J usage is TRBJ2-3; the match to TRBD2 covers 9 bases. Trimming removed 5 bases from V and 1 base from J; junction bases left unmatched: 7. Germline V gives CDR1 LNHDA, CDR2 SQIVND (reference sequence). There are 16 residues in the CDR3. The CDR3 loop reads CASSALAGEGTDTQYF. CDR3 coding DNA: TGTGCCAGTAGTGCCTTAGCGGGAGAGGGCACAGATACGCAGTATTTT.

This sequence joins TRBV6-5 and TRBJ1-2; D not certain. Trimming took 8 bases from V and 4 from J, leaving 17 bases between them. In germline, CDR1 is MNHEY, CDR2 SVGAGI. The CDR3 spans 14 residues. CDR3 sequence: CASGSRALFYGYTF. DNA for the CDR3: TGTGCCAGCGGCAGCCGGGCTCTATTCTATGGCTACACCTTC.

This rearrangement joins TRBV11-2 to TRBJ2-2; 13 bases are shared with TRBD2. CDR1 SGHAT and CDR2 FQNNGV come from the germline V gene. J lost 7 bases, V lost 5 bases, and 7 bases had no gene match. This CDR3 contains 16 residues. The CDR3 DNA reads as TGTGCCAGCAGCGCAGGACTAGCGGGAGTCAACGGGGAGCTGTTTTTT. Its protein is CASSAGLAGVNGELFF.

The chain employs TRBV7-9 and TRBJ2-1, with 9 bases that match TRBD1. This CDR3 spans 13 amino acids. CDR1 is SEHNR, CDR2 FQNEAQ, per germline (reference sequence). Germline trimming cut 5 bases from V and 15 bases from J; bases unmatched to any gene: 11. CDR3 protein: CASSDPGQGRSFF. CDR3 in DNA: TGTGCCAGCAGCGATCCGGGACAGGGAAGATCGTTCTTC. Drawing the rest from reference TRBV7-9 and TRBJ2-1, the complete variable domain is DTGVSQNPRHKITKRGQNVTFRCDPISEHNRLYWYRQTLGQGPEFLTYFQNEAQLEKSRLLSDRFSAERPKGSFSTLEIQRTEQGDSAMYLCASSDPGQGRSFFGPGTRLTVL.

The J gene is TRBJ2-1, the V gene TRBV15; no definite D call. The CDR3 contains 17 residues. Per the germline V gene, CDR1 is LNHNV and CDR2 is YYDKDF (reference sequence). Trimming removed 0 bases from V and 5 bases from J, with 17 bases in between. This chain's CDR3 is CATSREWVLTAHNEQFF. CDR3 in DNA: TGTGCCACCAGCAGAGAATGGGTCCTTACAGCTCACAATGAGCAGTTCTTC.

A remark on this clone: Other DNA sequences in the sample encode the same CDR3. CDR3 DNA sequence: TGTGCCAGCTCACCGACAGGCCTGAACACTGAAGCTTTCTTT. This codes for CASSPTGLNTEAFF. This chain links TRBV18 with TRBJ1-1, with D perhaps matching TRBD1 (6 bases). The CDR3 extends over 14 amino acids. Germline CDR1 reads KGHSH; CDR2 reads LQKENI. The V end was cut by 3 bases, the J end by 0 bases, with 8 bases between.

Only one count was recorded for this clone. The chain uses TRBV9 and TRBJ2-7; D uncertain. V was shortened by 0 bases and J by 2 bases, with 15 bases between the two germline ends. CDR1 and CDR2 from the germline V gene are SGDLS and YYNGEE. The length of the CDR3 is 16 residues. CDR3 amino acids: CASSVGVLESTYEQYF. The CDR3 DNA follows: TGTGCCAGCAGCGTAGGTGTGCTAGAATCTACCTACGAGCAGTACTTC.

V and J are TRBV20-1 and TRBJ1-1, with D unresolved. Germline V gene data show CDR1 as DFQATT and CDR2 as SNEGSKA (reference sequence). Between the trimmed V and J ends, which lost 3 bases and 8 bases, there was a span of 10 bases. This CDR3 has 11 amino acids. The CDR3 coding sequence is TGCAGTGCTAGTGGCCCTCAAGAAGCTTTCTTT. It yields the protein CSASGPQEAFF.